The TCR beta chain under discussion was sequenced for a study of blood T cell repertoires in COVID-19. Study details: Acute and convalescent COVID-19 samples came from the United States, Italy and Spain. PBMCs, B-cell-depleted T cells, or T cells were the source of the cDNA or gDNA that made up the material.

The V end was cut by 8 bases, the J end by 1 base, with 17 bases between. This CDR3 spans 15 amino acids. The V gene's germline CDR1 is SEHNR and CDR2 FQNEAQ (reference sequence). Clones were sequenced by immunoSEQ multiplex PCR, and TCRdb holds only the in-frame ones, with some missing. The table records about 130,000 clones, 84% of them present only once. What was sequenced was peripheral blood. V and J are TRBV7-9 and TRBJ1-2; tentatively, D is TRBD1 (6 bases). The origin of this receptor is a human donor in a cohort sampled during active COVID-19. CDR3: CASQKPGHLNYGYTF. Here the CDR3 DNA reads TGTGCCAGCCAAAAACCGGGACACCTTAACTATGGCTACACCTTC.